Each of the 3 T cell receptor beta chains below was sequenced from the same sample in a study of blood T cell repertoires in COVID-19 (dated by TCRdb to about 2020). The method was the immunoSEQ multiplex PCR assay. TCRdb re-hosts the immuneACCESS table, in-frame sequences only. Its copies lack some clones; in the studies checked, an unresolved V gene accounts for under half of them, and the cause for the rest is not known. The sample table shows 110,000 or so clones, and approximately 80% are seen once. The ten largest clones add up to 6.5% to 8% of the sample. The specimen was peripheral blood. These receptors originate from a woman in her forties or fifties with acute or convalescent COVID-19.

The chain employs TRBV28 and TRBJ1-3; D remains unclear. From germline, CDR1 is MDHEN and CDR2 SYDVKM. The CDR3 runs 15 residues. Deletions cut 1 base from V and 0 bases from J, with 7 bases between. For the CDR3, the DNA is TGTGCCAGCAGTTTATTGGCAGGCTCTGGAAACACCATATATTTT. Its translation is CASSLLAGSGNTIYF.

This clone showed up just once. This chain joins TRBV27 and TRBJ2-7; D remains ambiguous. In germline, CDR1 is MNHEY, CDR2 SMNVEV (reference sequence). Trimming shortened V by 4 bases and J by 3 bases, and 10 bases separated the two germline ends. The CDR3 loop spans 13 amino acids. Here the CDR3 reads CASSYTSGYEQYF. The CDR3 DNA reads TGTGCCAGCAGTTATACATCGGGCTACGAGCAGTACTTC.

The rearrangement joins TRBV9 to TRBJ1-6, with 8 bases that match TRBD1. The germline V gene encodes CDR1 SGDLS and CDR2 YYNGEE. The ends lost 6 bases at V and 8 bases at J; junction bases unmatched: 13. The CDR3 consists of 16 residues. The CDR3 DNA reads TGTGCCAGCACTTTAGGGGCAGGGGGCCGAGATTCACCCCTCCACTTT. Its translation is CASTLGAGGRDSPLHF.